This T cell receptor beta chain stems from a study of T cells after yellow fever vaccination (dated by TCRdb to the late 2010s). For context, the study as a whole: The SMART-Seq v4 Ultra Low Input RNA kit was used to prepare libraries from fractions with low cell numbers. Bulk TCR alpha and beta repertoires were sequenced longitudinally to track T-cell clones before and after primary and booster YFV17D yellow fever vaccination. Two healthy male donors made up the cohort, one aged 18 to 29 years and the other aged 30 to 40 years. Bulk PBMC replicates and cell subsets were isolated from blood drawn at multiple timepoints before and after both primary and secondary immunization.

Its CDR3 holds 15 amino acids, cysteine through phenylalanine. Only the CDR3 region is kept as DNA, spanning 45 bases read in frame from base 1. Trimming costs V 4 bases and J 2 bases, and their ends lie 13 bases apart. CDR1 SGHDN and CDR2 FVKESK were looked up in the germline V gene. The sample's treatment or condition label is to be understood as: live attenuated yellow fever vaccine strain. A standard Ficoll-Paque protocol was used to isolate PBMCs from peripheral blood. Dynabeads CD4 and CD8 positive selection kits were used to isolate CD4 and CD8 T-cell fractions. TriZol was used to extract RNA from bulk PBMCs, from CD4 and CD8 fractions, and from dextramer-positive and dextramer-negative fractions. Regarding this clonotype: The clone's antigen remains unknown. One base away there is no much larger clone; base qualities are not given.

Summary of the overall study and its limitations: Computational filtering was needed because FACS-sorted repertoires could contain abundant contaminating clonotypes from the bulk population. Because the study included only a couple of donors, the extent to which the findings can be generalized is limited. A small share of clonotypes occurred in both CD4 and CD8 compartments, likely arising from convergent recombination. After the booster, most clones that had expanded after primary vaccination were detected again (nearly 97% of CD4 and about 88% of CD8), suggesting broad maintenance of memory. The secondary T-cell response was weaker than the primary response but faster, peaking on day 5 instead of day 15.

Sequencing was performed on an Illumina NovaSeq 6000. TCR cDNA was synthesized by 5'RACE template switching, which introduced a universal primer site and unique molecular identifiers. cDNA synthesis was primed from both the TCR alpha and TCR beta constant segments. Library amplification involved two PCR steps, and the second step added sample barcodes and sequencing adapters. Sequencing of the libraries was done on either Illumina HiSeq 2500 (2x100 bp) or NovaSeq (2x150 bp). The authors' analysis ran thus. MIGEC was used to demultiplex reads and collapse the reads into UMI consensus sequences, and MiXCR was used for V(D)J alignment. Clonotypes responding to the vaccine were identified with edgeR on replicate PBMC samples, with the criteria of FDR below 0.01 and a log2 fold change above 5 up to day 15. Bulk clonotypes were assigned CD4 or CD8 identity according to which sequenced CD4 or CD8 repertoire held them at higher abundance. TCRdb redid the processing of the public reads, applying fastp at Q25 and MiXCR, and retained in-frame beta chains. Under each unique CDR3 protein, matching rows form one entry showing the most common genes and DNA. What appears here as the V and J calls and clone size reflects TCRdb's work, not the paper's. This sample has about 320,000 distinct CDR3 sequences in its table, and over 8.5% of those were observed once. In total, the top ten clones hold 3% to 4% of the sample.

This TCR was sampled from a young man who received the YFV17D yellow fever vaccine. The chain is encoded by TRBV14 joined to TRBJ2-3; the D call could be TRBD1 or TRBD2, with each sharing 5 bases. This sample comprised CD4+ T cells sorted from PBMCs, obtained 45 days after the yellow fever booster vaccination. The DNA sequence is given as TGTGCCAGCAGCCCGCAGTGGGGGACCACAGATACGCAGTATTTT. Translation gives CASSPQWGTTDTQYF. Joined to the reference TRBV14 and TRBJ2-3 proteins, this CDR3 gives the full variable domain: EAGVTQFPSHSVIEKGQTVTLRCDPISGHDNLYWYRRVMGKEIKFLLHFVKESKQDESGMPNNRFLAERTGGTYSTLKVQPAELEDSGVYFCASSPQWGTTDTQYFGPGTRLTVL.